A selection of T cell receptor beta chains follows, all from one sample in a study of T cell repertoires in cytomegalovirus infection. TCRdb re-called the reads through MiXCR, storing one row per CDR3 protein. The sample lists about half a million distinct CDR3 sequences; approximately 42% were seen once. No antigen has been identified for these receptors. Sequences were derived from cultured PBMCs, sampled from culture after CMV antigen stimulation. Source of these receptors: a human donor in good health (CMV status not recorded). Some clones in this sample may be carry-over from other donors' samples. CDR3s include the opening cysteine and the closing phenylalanine or tryptophan. A D gene is named only where the DNA matches it firmly. For some rows the clone size is stated as once, few or many, or as a class when expanded; others skip it.

j_call d_call clone_size v_call cdr3_length cdr3_aa cdr3_nt
TRBJ1-5 . . TRBV27 14 CASSLQGWNQPQHF TGTGCCAGCAGTTTACAGGGGTGGAATCAGCCCCAGCATTTT
TRBJ2-3 TRBD2 . TRBV11-2 16 CASMPGIGLDKDTQYF TGTGCCAGCATGCCCGGGATCGGACTAGATAAAGATACGCAGTATTTT
TRBJ2-7 TRBD2 few TRBV7-8 14 CASSLLPGLAEQYF TGTGCCAGCAGCTTACTTCCGGGACTAGCCGAGCAGTACTTC
TRBJ2-7 . once TRBV6-2/TRBV6-3 13 CASRTGPQAGWYF TGTGCCAGCAGAACCGGGCCCCAAGCGGGTTGGTACTTC
TRBJ2-5 TRBD1 many TRBV7-2 13 CASSRTGGETQYF TGTGCCAGCAGCCGTACAGGGGGTGAGACCCAGTACTTC
TRBJ2-3 . few TRBV11-3 14 CASSLDPHPDTQYF TGTGCCAGCAGCTTAGATCCCCATCCAGATACGCAGTATTTT
TRBJ2-3 . . TRBV12-3/TRBV12-4 11 CASSNLEGQYF TGTGCCAGCAGTAATTTAGAGGGGCAGTATTTT
TRBJ1-2 TRBD1 . TRBV5-6 15 CASSPYQGVYKGYTF TGTGCCAGCAGCCCATACCAGGGGGTCTATAAGGGCTACACCTTC
TRBJ1-1 . . TRBV7-2 16 CASSLDGGSLDTEAFF TGTGCCAGCAGCTTAGATGGAGGCAGCCTGGACACTGAAGCTTTCTTT
TRBJ1-5 TRBD1 . TRBV6-1 19 CASSDVTSRLWDSNQPQHF TGTGCCAGCAGTGACGTAACGAGCCGGTTGTGGGACAGTAATCAGCCCCAGCATTTT
TRBJ1-1 TRBD1 . TRBV7-2 15 CASSLNTGGDTEAFF TGTGCCAGCAGCTTGAATACAGGGGGGGACACTGAAGCTTTCTTT
TRBJ2-4 . . TRBV2 17 CASSEVEKTLAKNIQYF TGTGCCAGCAGTGAAGTGGAGAAGACACTAGCCAAAAACATTCAGTACTTC
TRBJ1-5 . . TRBV6-1 15 CASSERVQSNQPQHF TGTGCCAGCAGTGAAAGAGTACAGAGCAATCAGCCCCAGCATTTT
TRBJ1-2 TRBD1 . TRBV6-8 15 CASSPYRGTHYGYTF TGTGCCAGCAGTCCCTACAGGGGAACTCACTATGGCTACACCTTC
TRBJ1-4 . . TRBV10-3 16 CAISESIGPTNEKLFF TGTGCCATCAGTGAGTCGATTGGCCCAACTAATGAAAAACTGTTTTTT
TRBJ2-1 TRBD2 few TRBV12-3/TRBV12-4 18 CASPPGLADLSSYNEQFF TGTGCCAGCCCTCCGGGACTAGCGGACTTGAGCTCCTACAATGAGCAGTTCTTC
TRBJ2-1 TRBD2 many TRBV7-2 15 CASSPPGLAGVEQFF TGTGCCAGCAGCCCCCCGGGACTAGCGGGAGTTGAGCAGTTCTTC
TRBJ2-5 . few TRBV7-9 16 CASSRVTRLPQETQYF TGTGCCAGCAGCCGAGTAACTCGCCTTCCTCAAGAGACCCAGTACTTC
TRBJ2-1 TRBD1 . TRBV2 13 CASSGTGGNEQFF TGTGCCAGCAGTGGGACAGGGGGCAATGAGCAGTTCTTC
TRBJ2-5 . few TRBV7-9 14 CASSWAIQQETQYF TGTGCCAGCAGCTGGGCCATCCAGCAAGAGACCCAGTACTTC
TRBJ1-5 . . TRBV2 14 CASIEGPGVPPQHF TGTGCCAGCATTGAGGGGCCGGGGGTGCCGCCCCAGCATTTT
TRBJ2-3 . . TRBV28 16 CASSPSRWGITDTQYF TGTGCCAGCAGTCCTTCACGATGGGGAATCACAGATACGCAGTATTTT
TRBJ2-1 . . TRBV20-1 15 CSAPSPGLLYNEQFF TGCAGTGCTCCTTCCCCGGGACTGCTCTACAATGAGCAGTTCTTC
TRBJ2-1 TRBD2 . TRBV4-3 15 CASSPGLARYNEQFF TGCGCCAGCAGCCCGGGACTAGCGCGATACAATGAGCAGTTCTTC
TRBJ2-7 TRBD1 . TRBV5-1 14 CASRSTGTAYEQYF TGCGCCAGCAGGTCAACCGGGACAGCCTACGAGCAGTACTTC
TRBJ2-2 . . TRBV28 13 CASRRGGAGELFF TGTGCCAGCCGGAGGGGGGGCGCCGGGGAGCTGTTTTTT
TRBJ2-3 TRBD1 few TRBV7-8 15 CASSWGTALTDTQYF TGTGCCAGCAGCTGGGGGACAGCTCTCACAGATACGCAGTATTTT